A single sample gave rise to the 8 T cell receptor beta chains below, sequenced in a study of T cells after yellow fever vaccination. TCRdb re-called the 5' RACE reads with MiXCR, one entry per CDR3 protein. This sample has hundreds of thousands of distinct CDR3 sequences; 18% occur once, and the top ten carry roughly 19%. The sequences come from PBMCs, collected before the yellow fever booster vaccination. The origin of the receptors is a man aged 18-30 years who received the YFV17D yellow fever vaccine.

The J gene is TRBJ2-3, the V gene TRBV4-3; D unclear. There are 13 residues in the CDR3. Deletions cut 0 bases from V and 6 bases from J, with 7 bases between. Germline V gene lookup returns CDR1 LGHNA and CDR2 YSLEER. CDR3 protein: CASSQDREDTQYF. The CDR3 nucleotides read TGCGCCAGCAGCCAAGATCGTGAGGATACGCAGTATTTT.

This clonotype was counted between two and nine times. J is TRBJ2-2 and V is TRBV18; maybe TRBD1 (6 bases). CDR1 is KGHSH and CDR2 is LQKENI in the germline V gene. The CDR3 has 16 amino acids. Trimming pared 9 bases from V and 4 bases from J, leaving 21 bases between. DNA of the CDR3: TGTGCCAGTCCAACGGGTCCTGGCAGGGGCACCGGGGAGCTGTTTTTT. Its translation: CASPTGPGRGTGELFF.

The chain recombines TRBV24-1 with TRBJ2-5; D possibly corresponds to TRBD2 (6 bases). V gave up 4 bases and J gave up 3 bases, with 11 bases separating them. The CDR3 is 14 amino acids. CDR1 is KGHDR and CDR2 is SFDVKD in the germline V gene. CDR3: CATSDAGSKETQYF. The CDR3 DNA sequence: TGTGCCACCAGTGACGCGGGGTCAAAAGAGACCCAGTACTTC.

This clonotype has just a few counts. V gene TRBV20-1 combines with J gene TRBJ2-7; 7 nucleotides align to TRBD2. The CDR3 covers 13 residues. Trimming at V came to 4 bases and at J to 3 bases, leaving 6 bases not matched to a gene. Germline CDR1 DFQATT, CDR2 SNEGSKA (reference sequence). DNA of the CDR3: TGCAGTGCTAAAGCGGGGCGCGGCTACGAGCAGTACTTC. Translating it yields CSAKAGRGYEQYF.

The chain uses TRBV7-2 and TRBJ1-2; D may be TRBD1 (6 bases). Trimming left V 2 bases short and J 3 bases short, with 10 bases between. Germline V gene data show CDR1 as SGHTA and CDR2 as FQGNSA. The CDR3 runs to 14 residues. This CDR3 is CASSLRQDYYGYTF. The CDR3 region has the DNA TGTGCCAGCAGCTTACGACAGGACTACTATGGCTACACCTTC.

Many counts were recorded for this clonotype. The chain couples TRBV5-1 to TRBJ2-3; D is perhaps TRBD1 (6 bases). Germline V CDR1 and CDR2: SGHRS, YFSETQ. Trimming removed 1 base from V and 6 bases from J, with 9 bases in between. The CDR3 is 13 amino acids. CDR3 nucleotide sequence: TGCGCCAGCAGCTTGCACAGGGTGGATACGCAGTATTTT. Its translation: CASSLHRVDTQYF. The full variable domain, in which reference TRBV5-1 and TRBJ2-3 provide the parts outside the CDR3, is KAGVTQTPRYLIKTRGQQVTLSCSPISGHRSVSWYQQTPGQGLQFLFEYFSETQRNKGNFPGRFSGRQFSNSRSEMNVSTLELGDSALYLCASSLHRVDTQYFGPGTRLTVL.

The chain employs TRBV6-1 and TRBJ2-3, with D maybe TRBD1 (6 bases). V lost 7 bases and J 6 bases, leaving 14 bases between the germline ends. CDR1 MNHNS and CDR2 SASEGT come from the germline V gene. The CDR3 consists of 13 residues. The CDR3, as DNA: TGTGCCAGCATCAGGGTCCAGGGGGATACGCAGTATTTT. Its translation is CASIRVQGDTQYF.

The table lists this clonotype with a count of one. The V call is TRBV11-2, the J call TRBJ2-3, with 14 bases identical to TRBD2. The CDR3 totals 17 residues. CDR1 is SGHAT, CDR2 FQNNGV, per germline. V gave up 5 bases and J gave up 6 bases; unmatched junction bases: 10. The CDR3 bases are TGTGCCAGCAGCCCCGGGACTAGCGGGGGCTATTGGGATACGCAGTATTTT. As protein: CASSPGTSGGYWDTQYF.